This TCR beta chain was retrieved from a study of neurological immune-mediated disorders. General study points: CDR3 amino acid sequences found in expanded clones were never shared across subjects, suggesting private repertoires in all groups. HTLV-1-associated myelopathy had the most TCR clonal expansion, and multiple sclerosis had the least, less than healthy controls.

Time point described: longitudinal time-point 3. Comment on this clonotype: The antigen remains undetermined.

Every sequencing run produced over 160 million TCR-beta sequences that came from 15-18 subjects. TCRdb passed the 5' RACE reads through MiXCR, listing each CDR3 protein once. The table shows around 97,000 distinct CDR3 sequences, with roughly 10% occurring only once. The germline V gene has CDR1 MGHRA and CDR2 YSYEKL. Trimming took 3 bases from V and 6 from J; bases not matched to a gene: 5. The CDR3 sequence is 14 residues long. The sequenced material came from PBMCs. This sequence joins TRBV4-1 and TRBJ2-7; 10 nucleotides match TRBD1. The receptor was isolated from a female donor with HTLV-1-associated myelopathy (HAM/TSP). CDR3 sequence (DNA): TGCGCCAGCAGCCAGACAGGGGGCTCTATCGAGCAGTACTTC. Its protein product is CASSQTGGSIEQYF.